A selection of T cell receptor beta chains follows, all from one sample in a study of blood T cell repertoires in COVID-19. Sequenced by immunoSEQ multiplex PCR; TCRdb stores in-frame clones only, minus some. The table has a few hundred thousand clones, around 89% seen once. Sequenced input: peripheral blood. Every receptor here comes from a man under 40 with acute or convalescent COVID-19. The CDR3 runs from the conserved cysteine through the conserved F or W. A D gene is named only where the DNA matches it firmly. A clone size is listed for some rows: how often the clone was seen (once, few, many), or a class if it is expanded.

V,size,J,D,length,DNA,CDR3
TRBV27,NA,TRBJ2-2,NA,14,TGTGCCAGCAGTTTCTCCACGGAGACCGGGGAGCTGTTTTTT,CASSFSTETGELFF
TRBV28,few,TRBJ1-2,TRBD1,15,TGTGCCAGCACCATCACAGGGGGCGATAGCTATGGCTACACCTTC,CASTITGGDSYGYTF
TRBV5-1,NA,TRBJ2-1,NA,15,TGCGCCAGCAGCCCATCACAGGTGGAATACAATGAGCAGTTCTTC,CASSPSQVEYNEQFF
TRBV29-1,NA,TRBJ1-1,TRBD1,12,TGCAGCGTTGAAGATCAGGGGGCGCAAGCTTTCTTT,CSVEDQGAQAFF
TRBV25-1,NA,TRBJ2-1,TRBD2,15,TGTGCCAGCAGTCGCCGGGCGGGGGGGCCCGATGAGCAGTTCTTC,CASSRRAGGPDEQFF
TRBV3-1/TRBV3-2,NA,TRBJ2-7,TRBD2,18,TGTGCCAGCAGCCCATCACCTGGACTAGCGGGAAACTCCTACGAGCAGTACTTC,CASSPSPGLAGNSYEQYF
TRBV3-1/TRBV3-2,NA,TRBJ1-5,NA,14,TGTGCCAGCAGCCAGAGTGACACGCGTCAGCCCCAGCATTTT,CASSQSDTRQPQHF
TRBV29-1,NA,TRBJ2-7,TRBD2,16,TGCAGCGTTCGCGAATGGACTAGCGGGAACTCCTACGAGCAGTACTTC,CSVREWTSGNSYEQYF
TRBV6-5,once,TRBJ1-6,TRBD1,14,TGTGCCAGCAGTTGGGGACAGGATAATTCACCCCTCCACTTT,CASSWGQDNSPLHF
TRBV3-1/TRBV3-2,NA,TRBJ1-6,TRBD1,14,TGTGCCAGCAGCCGGGACAGGGCCTCGTCACCCCTCCACTTT,CASSRDRASSPLHF
TRBV7-2,NA,TRBJ1-1,NA,14,TGTGCCAGCCGGTCCCAAATACTGAACACTGAAGCTTTCTTT,CASRSQILNTEAFF
TRBV30,NA,TRBJ2-2,NA,14,TGTGCCTGGAGTATAAGTCACATCACCGGGGAGCTGTTTTTT,CAWSISHITGELFF
TRBV7-9,NA,TRBJ2-1,TRBD1,15,TGTGCCAGCAGCTTAGCGACAGGGATTTACAATGAGCAGTTCTTC,CASSLATGIYNEQFF
TRBV30,NA,TRBJ2-1,TRBD1,13,TGTGCCCGAGAGACAGGGAATTCGAATGAGCAGTTCTTC,CARETGNSNEQFF
TRBV27,NA,TRBJ1-6,TRBD1,17,TGTGCCAGCAGATTTACAGGGGGTAGCTCCTATAATTCACCCCTCCACTTT,CASRFTGGSSYNSPLHF
TRBV11-3,once,TRBJ2-3,TRBD2,16,TGTGCCAGCAGCTTGGGACTAGCGGGAGGAGGAGATACGCAGTATTTT,CASSLGLAGGGDTQYF
TRBV4-1,NA,TRBJ2-3,TRBD1,14,TGCGCCAGCAGTAGGACAGGGACCACAGATACGCAGTATTTT,CASSRTGTTDTQYF
TRBV5-1,NA,TRBJ1-2,TRBD1,14,TGCGCCAGCAGCTTGGCCGGGACAGGGGGAAACTACACCTTC,CASSLAGTGGNYTF
TRBV5-1,NA,TRBJ2-5,TRBD1,15,TGCGCCAGCAGCCCAACAGGGGGCGCGGGGGAGACCCAGTACTTC,CASSPTGGAGETQYF
TRBV9,NA,TRBJ1-6,NA,14,TGTGCCAGCAGCTCGGGGGGGCTCAATTCACCCCTCCACTTT,CASSSGGLNSPLHF
TRBV5-8,NA,TRBJ2-1,NA,15,TGTGCCAGCAGCTTCGGGCGGGACTCCTACAATGAGCAGTTCTTC,CASSFGRDSYNEQFF
TRBV19,NA,TRBJ1-4,NA,16,TGTGCCAGTACCATCAGAAGACAGGTGACTAATGAAAAACTGTTTTTT,CASTIRRQVTNEKLFF
TRBV20-1,NA,TRBJ2-3,NA,16,TGCAGTGCTAGTCCACTAACCGCCGGCGTTACAGATACGCAGTATTTT,CSASPLTAGVTDTQYF
TRBV18,once,TRBJ1-2,NA,13,TGTGCCAGCTCACCGACGGAGGAGTATGGCTACACCTTC,CASSPTEEYGYTF
TRBV12-3/TRBV12-4,NA,TRBJ1-5,NA,13,TGTGCCAGCAGCACAGATAGCAATCAGCCCCAGCATTTT,CASSTDSNQPQHF
TRBV28,NA,TRBJ2-7,NA,17,TGTGCCAGCCTTACGACCGCCACAGGGCCGCTTCCCTACGAGCAGTACTTC,CASLTTATGPLPYEQYF
TRBV9,NA,TRBJ2-7,NA,14,TGTGCCAGCAGCGTAGCTGGACTCTTCGACGAGCAGTACTTC,CASSVAGLFDEQYF
TRBV4-2,NA,TRBJ2-3,NA,16,TGTGCCAGCAGCCAAGAACCCGGGTTGAGCACAGATACGCAGTATTTT,CASSQEPGLSTDTQYF
TRBV11-2,NA,TRBJ2-3,NA,15,TGTGCCAGCAGCTTAGCCTGGGGGAGGACAGATACGCAGTATTTT,CASSLAWGRTDTQYF
TRBV19,NA,TRBJ1-4,TRBD1,14,TGTGCCAGTAGTACGGGACAGCGTTGGGAAAAACTGTTTTTT,CASSTGQRWEKLFF
TRBV6-2/TRBV6-3,NA,TRBJ1-2,NA,14,TGTGCCAGCAGTTCAGGGAGGACTAACTATGGCTACACCTTC,CASSSGRTNYGYTF
TRBV29-1,NA,TRBJ1-1,TRBD1,15,TGCAGCGTAATGACCTCCGGGACAGGGGTTGAGGCAGCTTTCTTT,CSVMTSGTGVEAAFF
TRBV5-1,NA,TRBJ2-7,TRBD1,16,TGCGCCAGCAGCCTTTATCTGACAGGGAGCTCCTACGAGCAGTACTTC,CASSLYLTGSSYEQYF
TRBV30,NA,TRBJ1-1,TRBD1,12,TGTGCCTGGGAAACAGGGGTAGGTGAAGCTTTCTTT,CAWETGVGEAFF
TRBV6-5,NA,TRBJ1-1,TRBD1,14,TGTGCCAGCAGAGCCGACAGGGCGCACACTGAAGCTTTCTTT,CASRADRAHTEAFF